This T cell receptor beta chain derives from a study of cytomegalovirus exposure and HLA in healthy donors. Study observations and caveats: A link between a missense DCLRE1C variant and TCR beta V- and J-gene trimming emerged from a later analysis. What a later analysis reportedly showed was that an Asian-associated ancestry cluster had fewer N-insertions than the approximately 700-donor mean. The investigators catalogued 150 to 200 TCR beta chains as cytomegalovirus-associated. Evidence from a later analysis indicated that most CMV-associated TCR beta chains looked HLA-restricted.

This clone is a singleton in its sample. Its antigen is undetermined. CDR1 is MDHEN and CDR2 is SYDVKM in the germline V gene. V was clipped by 10 bases and J by 2 bases, with 18 bases between them. The CDR3 spans 14 residues. The PCR was carried out with 60 Vbeta primers and 13 Jbeta primers. TCRdb's copy holds only in-frame clones and misses some; the assay was immunoSEQ multiplex PCR. The sample lists 150,000 to 200,000 clones, about four fifths seen once, with more than 1.5% in the top ten. This chain links TRBV28 with TRBJ2-7; D perhaps matches TRBD2 (5 bases). Source material: PBMCs. The clonotype was recovered from a man between 18 and 35 years old in good health and CMV-seronegative. The CDR3: CATQAVRDTYEQYF. CDR3 DNA sequence: TGTGCCACCCAAGCGGTCCGAGACACCTACGAGCAGTACTTC.